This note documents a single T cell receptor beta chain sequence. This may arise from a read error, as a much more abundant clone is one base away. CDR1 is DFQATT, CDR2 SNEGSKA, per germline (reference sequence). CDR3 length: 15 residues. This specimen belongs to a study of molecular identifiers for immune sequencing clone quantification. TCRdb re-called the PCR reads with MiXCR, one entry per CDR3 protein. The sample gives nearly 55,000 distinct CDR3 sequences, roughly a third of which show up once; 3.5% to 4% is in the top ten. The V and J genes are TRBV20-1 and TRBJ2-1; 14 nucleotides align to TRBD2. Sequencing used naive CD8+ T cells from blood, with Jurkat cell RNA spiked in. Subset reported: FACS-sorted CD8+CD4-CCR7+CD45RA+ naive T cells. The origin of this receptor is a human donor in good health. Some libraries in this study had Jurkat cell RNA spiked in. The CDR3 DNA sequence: TGCAGTGCACGGATAGGGACTAGCGGGAGCGGTGAGCGGTTCTTC. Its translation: CSARIGTSGSGERFF.